A single sample is the source of the 16 T cell receptor beta chains below, sequenced in a study of T cell responses to AZD1222 COVID-19 vaccine. Here immunoSEQ multiplex PCR was the method, and the copy in TCRdb shows in-frame clones only, minus some. The sample includes roughly 70,000 clones, about 80% seen only once; the top ten take around an eighth. The specimen comprised peripheral blood, sampled 28 days after the second AZD1222 dose. The receptor set was obtained from an adult who received the AZD1222 COVID-19 vaccine.

The chain couples TRBV6-5 to TRBJ1-3, with D possibly matching TRBD1 (6 bases). V was cut by 6 bases and J by 3 bases, with 9 bases left in between. The CDR3 consists of 13 residues. Germline V gene lookup returns CDR1 MNHEY and CDR2 SVGAGI. The CDR3 nucleotides are TGTGCCAGCAGGGACAGACGTGGAAACACCATATATTTT. Protein sequence: CASRDRRGNTIYF.

The sample holds a few counts of this clone. This chain connects TRBV6-2 or TRBV6-3 to TRBJ1-1, with TRBD1 as a possible D gene (6 bases). V dropped 5 bases and J dropped 5 bases, with 12 bases sitting between them. This CDR3 has 13 amino acids. Germline V lookup: CDR1 MNHEY, CDR2 SVGEGT. CDR3 sequence reads: CASSLGGRTEAFF. The DNA of the CDR3 is TGTGCCAGCAGTCTAGGGGGGCGGACTGAAGCTTTCTTT.

This clone turned up a few times. The J gene is TRBJ2-7, the V gene TRBV18, with 7 bases that match TRBD1. The CDR3 contains 14 residues. After removal of 6 bases from V and 6 bases from J, the junction contained 11 bases not matched to a gene. Germline CDR1 reads KGHSH; CDR2 reads LQKENI. The DNA of the CDR3 is TGTGCCAGCTCTCCGGGACAGACGACCGCCGAGCAGTACTTC. Encoded protein: CASSPGQTTAEQYF.

CDR3 amino acids: CATGGASNQPQHF. The CDR3 DNA is TGCGCCACCGGTGGGGCAAGCAATCAGCCCCAGCATTTT. The chain joins TRBV10-2 to TRBJ1-5, with D perhaps matching TRBD1 (5 bases). Trimming removed 10 bases at V and 1 base at J, with 11 bases between. CDR1 is WSHSY and CDR2 is SAAADI in the germline V gene. The CDR3 covers 13 residues.

The chain couples TRBV18 to TRBJ1-1; a possible D gene is TRBD1 (5 bases). The ends were cut back, 3 bases at V and 1 base at J, with 12 bases in the middle. Germline lookup yields CDR1 KGHSH and CDR2 LQKENI. CDR3 size: 15 residues. CDR3 nucleotides: TGTGCCAGCTCACCTGAGCCAGGACAGAACACTGAAGCTTTCTTT. Its translation: CASSPEPGQNTEAFF.

This chain links TRBV10-3 with TRBJ2-1; D is perhaps TRBD1 or TRBD2 (7 bases each). Between the trimmed V and J ends, which lost 11 bases and 7 bases, there was a span of 24 bases. CDR1 ENHRY and CDR2 SYGVKD come from the germline V gene. This CDR3 spans 15 amino acids. This CDR3 reads CAHGEGANTANEQFF. CDR3 DNA sequence: TGTGCCCATGGGGAGGGGGCAAACACCGCAAATGAGCAGTTCTTC.

Comments on this clone: The conserved final phenylalanine or tryptophan is absent from the CDR3, which likely points to a read error. The limits of the CDR3 on the DNA are not certain, so only TCRdb's listed CDR3 is given. This chain links TRBV6-5 with TRBJ1-2; TRBD1, as called in the table, went unchecked against the DNA. The germline gives CDR1 MNHEY, CDR2 SVGAGI. Both ends counted, the CDR3 spans 13 residues. The CDR3 region is CASSPNPRDIPGC.

This clone is a singleton in its sample. The rearrangement uses TRBV7-2 and TRBJ2-5; D gene uncertain. The length of the CDR3 is 13 residues. The germline V gene has CDR1 SGHTA and CDR2 FQGNSA. Trimming took 2 bases from V and 5 from J, leaving 9 bases between them. This chain's CDR3 is CASSLSSGETQYF. DNA for the CDR3: TGTGCCAGCAGCTTATCTTCCGGCGAGACCCAGTACTTC.

The chain couples TRBV30 to TRBJ1-5; 10 bases match TRBD1. V lost 2 bases, J lost 10 bases, and 8 bases stayed unmatched. Per the germline V gene, CDR1 is GTSNPN and CDR2 is SVGIG (reference sequence). The CDR3 spans 14 residues. The CDR3 protein is CAWSPGQGGKPQHF. CDR3 coding DNA: TGTGCCTGGAGTCCTGGACAGGGGGGAAAACCCCAGCATTTT.

This clone was seen only a few times. This chain connects TRBV7-9 to TRBJ1-4, with 7 positions matching TRBD1. Germline trimming cut 1 base from V and 13 bases from J; bases unmatched to any gene: 3. Per the germline V gene, CDR1 is SEHNR and CDR2 is FQNEAQ (reference sequence). The CDR3 consists of 12 residues. CDR3: CASSLDGDRLFF. The CDR3 coding sequence is TGTGCCAGCAGCTTAGATGGGGACAGACTGTTTTTT.

The rearrangement joins TRBV6-2 or TRBV6-3 to TRBJ2-1; possible D gene TRBD2, 5 bases. The germline V gene encodes CDR1 MNHEY and CDR2 SVGEGT. The CDR3 runs 15 residues. V lost 0 bases and J lost 8, with 14 bases in between. The chain's CDR3 is CASSYSPSSIDEQFF. CDR3 coding DNA: TGTGCCAGCAGTTACTCTCCTAGCTCCATCGATGAGCAGTTCTTC.

The chain is built from TRBV7-9 and TRBJ1-4; D unresolved. This CDR3 region has 13 residues. Trimming left V 9 bases short and J 3 bases short, with 11 bases between. CDR1 and CDR2 (germline): SEHNR, FQNEAQ (reference sequence). The CDR3 DNA is TGTGCCAGTACTAGGCAGTCTAATGAAAAACTGTTTTTT. This encodes CASTRQSNEKLFF.

The chain employs TRBV10-3 and TRBJ2-3; D is unclear. The CDR3 runs 14 residues. V gave up 2 bases and J gave up 4 bases, with 10 bases separating them. Germline CDR1 and CDR2: ENHRY and SYGVKD. The CDR3 nucleotides are TGTGCCATCAGTGAGGTCAGTACGCCAGATACGCAGTATTTT. Encoded protein: CAISEVSTPDTQYF.

V and J are TRBV14 and TRBJ2-1; no reliable D call. V lost 0 bases and J 5 bases, leaving 11 bases between the germline ends. Germline V lookup: CDR1 SGHDN, CDR2 FVKESK. The CDR3 has 15 residues. The CDR3 nucleotides read TGTGCCAGCAGCCAAGAGATAGCCCGACACAATGAGCAGTTCTTC. It is translated as CASSQEIARHNEQFF.

The rearrangement uses TRBV19 and TRBJ1-4; D uncertain. This CDR3 is built from 14 residues. Trimming pared 4 bases from V and 12 bases from J, leaving 18 bases between. The germline CDR1 and CDR2 sequences are LNHDA and SQIVND (reference sequence). DNA of the CDR3: TGTGCCAGTAGTACCAACGGACGGTGGGGAGAACTGTTTTTT. Translating it yields CASSTNGRWGELFF.

The V and J genes are TRBV18 and TRBJ1-2; perhaps TRBD1 as D (5 bases). The CDR3 sequence is 13 residues long. In germline, CDR1 is KGHSH, CDR2 LQKENI. V lost 4 bases and J 3 bases, leaving 9 bases between the germline ends. The DNA of the CDR3 is TGTGCCAGCTCACTCCCACAGGACTATGGCTACACCTTC. Its protein product is CASSLPQDYGYTF.